This T cell receptor (beta chain) was documented in a study of T cell clonotyping in hematopoietic cell transplantation. This CDR3 contains 16 residues. Germline V gene data show CDR1 as SEHNR and CDR2 as FQNEAQ (reference sequence). V was clipped by 3 bases and J by 6 bases, with 20 bases between them. The method was immunoSEQ multiplex PCR; TCRdb's version includes in-frame clones alone and lacks a portion of them. The data contain over 8,000 clones, nearly 80% of them singletons. As regards this clone: Its target is not known.

Overall study findings and caveats: Few recipient clonotypes overlapped donors; over 95% were de novo at given depth. Broader posttransplant TCR repertoire diversity was predicted by graft donor and pretransplant recipient Inverse Simpson Index values.

This chain connects TRBV7-9 to TRBJ1-1; possibly TRBD1 for D (5 bases). The sequencing here drew on peripheral blood mononuclear cells, taken 180 days after allogeneic stem cell transplant. The clonotype originates from a female patient between 50 and 59 years old who had an allogeneic stem cell transplant from a related donor, so the T cells may come from the graft donor. Some clones in this sample may be carry-over from other donors' samples. DNA for the CDR3: TGTGCCAGCAGCTTCCGGAGTCAAGAGACAGCCGCTGAAGCTTTCTTT. This gives the protein CASSFRSQETAAEAFF.